Below are 28 T cell receptor beta chains sequenced from a single sample in a study of control samples from healthy donors and cancer patients. Sequenced by immunoSEQ multiplex PCR; TCRdb stores in-frame clones only, minus some. The sample lists 80,000 to 85,000 clones, 88% occurring once. Specimen: blood. The receptors here all came from a woman aged 50 to 60 in good health.

V gene TRBV19 combines with J gene TRBJ1-2; D not resolved. Germline assignment: CDR1 LNHDA and CDR2 SQIVND (reference sequence). V lost 10 bases, J lost 10 bases, and 19 bases lay in between. This CDR3 has 12 amino acids. The CDR3 loop is CATTPRDGPYTF. The CDR3 DNA reads TGTGCCACCACCCCCCGAGACGGCCCCTACACCTTC. Looking up the rest from reference TRBV19 and TRBJ1-2 gives the full variable domain: DGGITQSPKYLFRKEGQNVTLSCEQNLNHDAMYWYRQDPGQGLRLIYYSQIVNDFQKGDIAEGYSVSREKKESFPLTVTSAQKNPTAFYLCATTPRDGPYTFGSGTRLTVV.

This clone was picked up a small number of times. The chain carries TRBV4-1 and TRBJ2-2, with unresolved D. The germline gives CDR1 MGHRA, CDR2 YSYEKL. The CDR3 contains 17 residues. V dropped 0 bases and J dropped 3 bases, with 14 bases sitting between them. The CDR3: CASSQEAPPGDTGELFF. In DNA, the CDR3 is TGCGCCAGCAGCCAAGAAGCGCCACCCGGCGACACCGGGGAGCTGTTTTTT.

The chain uses TRBV6-5 and TRBJ1-4; weak D call: TRBD1 (5 bases). The length of the CDR3 is 14 residues. From germline, CDR1 is MNHEY and CDR2 SVGAGI. V was pared by 7 bases and J by 8 bases, with 17 bases between. The CDR3 here is CASTYDSPREKLFF. In DNA, the CDR3 is TGTGCCAGCACCTACGACAGCCCCCGGGAAAAACTGTTTTTT.

The chain combines TRBV3-1 (or the pseudogene TRBV3-2) with TRBJ1-3; the match to TRBD1 covers 7 bases. The germline CDR1 and CDR2 sequences are LGHDT and YNNKEL (reference sequence). The CDR3 consists of 14 residues. The V gene end was trimmed by 5 bases and the J gene end by 7 bases; junction bases not matched to a gene: 8. Here the CDR3 reads CASSVQTGRNTIYF. The CDR3 DNA sequence: TGTGCCAGCAGCGTACAGACAGGGAGGAACACCATATATTTT.

The CDR3 spells CASSLRDRANIQYF. The CDR3 DNA follows: TGTGCCAGCAGCTTGCGGGACAGGGCAAACATTCAGTACTTC. V and J are TRBV5-5 and TRBJ2-4, with 9 positions matching TRBD1. The V gene's germline CDR1 is SGHKS and CDR2 YYEKEE (reference sequence). The CDR3 has 14 amino acids. J gave up 6 bases and V 1 base, and 2 bases lay outside the gene matches.

CDR3 in DNA: TGTGCCAGCAGTGCAATCCGATCTTCCGGGACGCACAATGAGCAGTTCTTC. Encoded protein: CASSAIRSSGTHNEQFF. This chain connects TRBV25-1 to TRBJ2-1; TRBD1 or TRBD2 may be the D gene (5 bases each). The CDR3 consists of 17 residues. V dropped 4 bases and J dropped 5 bases, with 21 bases sitting between them. Germline CDR1 reads MGHDK; CDR2 reads SYGVNS.

The chain uses TRBV5-1 and TRBJ2-1, with 7 bases fitting TRBD2. From germline, CDR1 is SGHRS and CDR2 YFSETQ. This CDR3 is 18 amino acids long. Trimming cost V 2 bases and J 9 bases; bases outside gene matches: 20. The CDR3 bases are TGCGCCAGCAGCTTAGGGGAGTCAGCGGGGTTCTATTCAGGTGAGCAGTTCTTC. This codes for CASSLGESAGFYSGEQFF.

This chain uses TRBV11-3 with TRBJ2-7; TRBD2 agrees at 9 bases. Germline trimming cut 1 base from V and 0 bases from J; bases unmatched to any gene: 4. The CDR3 extends over 16 amino acids. The germline V gene has CDR1 SGHNT and CDR2 YENEEA. The CDR3 region is CASSLASGVNSYEQYF. The CDR3, as DNA: TGTGCCAGCAGCTTAGCTAGCGGGGTCAACTCCTACGAGCAGTACTTC.

This chain uses TRBV15 with TRBJ1-4; no reliable D call. The germline CDR1 and CDR2 sequences are LNHNV and YYDKDF (reference sequence). There are 15 residues in the CDR3. V was pared by 1 base and J by 7 bases, with 13 bases between. The DNA for the CDR3 is TGTGCCACCAGCAGAGGGTCTTCAGCGCCTGAAAAACTGTTTTTT. It encodes CATSRGSSAPEKLFF.

The rearrangement joins TRBV14 to TRBJ1-3; D ambiguous. Between the trimmed V and J ends, which lost 0 bases and 7 bases, there was a span of 7 bases. The germline gives CDR1 SGHDN, CDR2 FVKESK. The CDR3 loop spans 13 amino acids. CDR3 coding DNA: TGTGCCAGCAGCCAAGATTATGGGAACACCATATATTTT. It is translated as CASSQDYGNTIYF.

This clone was seen a few times. Other DNA sequences in the same sample also yield this CDR3. The chain couples TRBV7-8 to TRBJ2-3; 12 nucleotides align to TRBD1. CDR1 and CDR2 (germline): SGHVS, FQNEAQ. This CDR3 region has 18 residues. The trim removed 4 bases at V and 3 bases at J, leaving 11 bases unmatched. The CDR3 region is CASSSSGTGGGPTDTQYF. The CDR3 bases are TGTGCCAGCAGCTCATCCGGGACAGGGGGCGGGCCGACAGATACGCAGTATTTT.

This clone has a handful of counts. The gene calls are TRBV4-1 and TRBJ2-1; D may correspond to TRBD1 or TRBD2 (5 bases each). This CDR3 has 12 amino acids. V lost 1 base, J lost 8 bases, and 6 bases lay in between. CDR1 MGHRA and CDR2 YSYEKL come from the germline V gene. The CDR3 sequence: CASSQGGYEQFF. In DNA, the CDR3 is TGCGCCAGCAGCCAAGGGGGGTATGAGCAGTTCTTC.

V gene TRBV2 combines with J gene TRBJ2-3, with D perhaps matching TRBD2 (7 bases). The germline V gene encodes CDR1 SNHLY and CDR2 FYNNEI. CDR3 size: 15 residues. Trimming left V 8 bases short and J 2 bases short, with 17 bases between. The CDR3 sequence: CASAGAGAVTDTQYF. CDR3 nucleotide sequence: TGTGCCAGCGCAGGGGCGGGGGCGGTCACAGATACGCAGTATTTT.

In DNA, the CDR3 is TGCGCCAGCAGCCAAGCCGGGACACCGAATAGCAATCAGCCCCAGCATTTT. Protein sequence: CASSQAGTPNSNQPQHF. The gene calls are TRBV4-1 and TRBJ1-5, with a tentative D call TRBD1 (6 bases). CDR3 length equals 17 residues. The ends were cut back, 1 base at V and 0 bases at J, with 13 bases in the middle. Per germline, CDR1 MGHRA and CDR2 YSYEKL.

This chain connects TRBV12-3 or TRBV12-4 to TRBJ2-2, with D uncertain. The V and J ends lost 3 bases and 3 bases respectively, with 5 bases between them. The CDR3 contains 13 residues. The CDR3 here is CASSFSDTGELFF. CDR3 bases: TGTGCCAGCAGTTTTTCAGACACCGGGGAGCTGTTTTTT.

The genes are TRBV5-8 and TRBJ1-6; D is undetermined. This CDR3 contains 11 residues. Trimming removed 1 base from V and 9 bases from J, with 2 bases in between. Germline V gene lookup returns CDR1 SGHTS and CDR2 YDEGEE. The CDR3 spells CASSLLSPLHF. The CDR3 coding sequence is TGTGCCAGCAGCTTGCTTTCACCCCTCCACTTT. The variable domain in full, with the rest retrieved from reference TRBV5-8 and TRBJ1-6, is EAGVTQSPTHLIKTRGQQATLRCSPISGHTSVYWYQQALGLGLQFLLWYDEGEERNRGNFPPRFSGRQFPNYSSELNVNALELEDSALYLCASSLLSPLHFGNGTRLTVT.

The chain has TRBV6-5 and TRBJ2-5; TRBD2 is a possible D gene (6 bases). V lost 6 bases, J lost 2 bases, and 16 bases lay in between. This CDR3 spans 15 amino acids. Germline assignment: CDR1 MNHEY and CDR2 SVGAGI. CDR3 loop: CASSNPAGLQETQYF. CDR3 DNA: TGTGCCAGCAGCAACCCGGCGGGACTGCAAGAGACCCAGTACTTC.

This clone was recorded once. This chain links TRBV2 with TRBJ1-5; weak D call: TRBD1 (6 bases). This CDR3 has 13 amino acids. Germline lookup yields CDR1 SNHLY and CDR2 FYNNEI. Trimming took 4 bases from V and 7 from J, leaving 11 bases between them. The CDR3 DNA follows: TGTGCCAGCAGTGGAGAGGGGGGACAGCCCCAGCATTTT. This codes for CASSGEGGQPQHF.

The rearrangement links TRBV5-1 to TRBJ1-2; D gene uncertain. Germline-derived CDR1 and CDR2 are SGHRS and YFSETQ. V gave up 4 bases and J gave up 8 bases, with 18 bases separating them. There are 14 residues in the CDR3. The DNA for the CDR3 is TGCGCCAGCAGCGCGGCTCCGGGCCCGATGGGCTACACCTTC. Translation gives CASSAAPGPMGYTF.

The V and J genes are TRBV4-1 and TRBJ2-2; D gene unclear. V was cut by 1 base and J by 1 base, with 7 bases left in between. The CDR3 totals 15 residues. The germline gives CDR1 MGHRA, CDR2 YSYEKL. CDR3 sequence reads: CASSQGFQNTGELFF. The DNA for the CDR3 is TGCGCCAGCAGCCAAGGATTCCAGAACACCGGGGAGCTGTTTTTT.

V usage is TRBV10-3 and J usage is TRBJ2-2, with D perhaps being TRBD1 or TRBD2 (5 bases each). V lost 4 bases and J lost 3, with 6 bases in between. CDR1 is ENHRY and CDR2 is SYGVKD in the germline V gene. The CDR3 is 13 amino acids. The DNA for the CDR3 is TGTGCCATCAGTGGAGGGGACACCGGGGAGCTGTTTTTT. As protein: CAISGGDTGELFF.

The rearrangement uses TRBV12-3 or TRBV12-4 and TRBJ1-1; no firm D call. CDR3 size: 13 residues. Trimming removed 2 bases at V and 2 bases at J, with 6 bases between. The CDR3 DNA is TGTGCCAGCAGTTTATTTGCCAACACTGAAGCTTTCTTT. Translating gives CASSLFANTEAFF.

The rearrangement uses TRBV20-1 and TRBJ2-3; D remains unclear. CDR1 is DFQATT, CDR2 SNEGSKA, per germline (reference sequence). The CDR3 is 11 residues long. The V gene lost 6 bases and the J gene lost 2 bases, with 6 bases spanning the gap. CDR3 region: CSAVSTDTQYF. The CDR3, as DNA: TGCAGTGCGGTCTCCACAGATACGCAGTATTTT.

The chain combines TRBV27 with TRBJ1-2; 7 bases map to TRBD1. This CDR3 region has 13 residues. The V and J ends lost 4 bases and 10 bases, in that order; junction bases with no gene match: 9. Looked up from germline, CDR1 is MNHEY and CDR2 is SMNVEV (reference sequence). CDR3 in amino acids: CASSSFRGAAYTF. CDR3 bases: TGTGCCAGCAGTTCCTTCAGGGGGGCGGCCTACACCTTC.

This rearrangement joins TRBV6-6 to TRBJ1-2; 11 nucleotides line up with TRBD1. CDR3 length equals 16 residues. V was clipped by 3 bases and J by 5 bases; unmatched bases: 8. In germline, CDR1 is MNHNY, CDR2 SVGAGI (reference sequence). CDR3 sequence: CASSYARDRGGYGYTF. CDR3 in DNA: TGTGCCAGCAGTTATGCCCGGGACAGGGGGGGGTATGGCTACACCTTC.

The CDR3, as DNA: TGTGCCAGCAGCTTGGTGGGACAGGGGAAGCAGCCCCAGCATTTT. Residues: CASSLVGQGKQPQHF. The chain is built from TRBV5-6 and TRBJ1-5, with 10 bases matching TRBD1. There are 15 residues in the CDR3. The trim removed 0 bases at V and 7 bases at J, leaving 4 bases unmatched. CDR1 is SGHDT, CDR2 YYEEEE, per germline.

V and J are TRBV7-9 and TRBJ1-2; D remains ambiguous. Trimming cost V 0 bases and J 8 bases, with 13 bases left between them. The germline CDR1 and CDR2 sequences are SEHNR and FQNEAQ (reference sequence). There are 14 residues in the CDR3. The CDR3 DNA sequence: TGTGCCAGCAGCTTAGCGACGGTTGAAGGGGGCTACACCTTC. Translating it yields CASSLATVEGGYTF.

The rearrangement links TRBV5-1 to TRBJ2-3; tentative D call: TRBD2 (6 bases). The V end lost 2 bases, the J end lost 2 bases, and 15 bases lay between the germline ends. Per the germline V gene, CDR1 is SGHRS and CDR2 is YFSETQ. There are 16 residues in the CDR3. The CDR3 sequence: CASSFSRGAYTDTQYF. For the CDR3, the DNA is TGCGCCAGCAGCTTTTCTCGCGGGGCATACACAGATACGCAGTATTTT. Drawing the rest from reference TRBV5-1 and TRBJ2-3, the complete variable domain is KAGVTQTPRYLIKTRGQQVTLSCSPISGHRSVSWYQQTPGQGLQFLFEYFSETQRNKGNFPGRFSGRQFSNSRSEMNVSTLELGDSALYLCASSFSRGAYTDTQYFGPGTRLTVL.